A selection of T cell receptor beta chains follows, all from one sample in a study of response to subunit inactivated influenza vaccine. TCRdb reprocessed the RT-PCR reads via MiXCR and lists one record per CDR3 protein. The sample contains 300,000 to 350,000 distinct CDR3 sequences, about 20% of which appear only once. The sequenced sample was PBMCs from blood, obtained about 20 months after vaccination. The source of these receptors is a man aged 50-75 years who received an inactivated influenza vaccine. Both conserved end residues are part of each CDR3.

j_call: TRBJ2-2; v_call: TRBV5-1; cdr3_aa: CASSGGTAGGTGELFF
j_call: TRBJ1-5; v_call: TRBV20-1; cdr3_aa: CSARSPGTGNQPQHF
j_call: TRBJ2-1; v_call: TRBV11-1; cdr3_aa: CASSLNRGLAGEFSYNEQFF
j_call: TRBJ1-5; v_call: TRBV10-3; cdr3_aa: CAIRGTENQPQHF
j_call: TRBJ1-6; v_call: TRBV6-1; cdr3_aa: CASSERKRGHSPLHF
j_call: TRBJ2-3; v_call: TRBV6-2/TRBV6-3; cdr3_aa: CASSYFGLAGADTQYF
j_call: TRBJ2-7; v_call: TRBV20-1; cdr3_aa: CSANRDRGEQYF
j_call: TRBJ1-4; v_call: TRBV9; cdr3_aa: CASRKIRGRGTNEKLFF
j_call: TRBJ1-1; v_call: TRBV30; cdr3_aa: CAWTPGQGPEAFF
j_call: TRBJ1-1; v_call: TRBV6-5; cdr3_aa: CASSYAWQLNTEAFF